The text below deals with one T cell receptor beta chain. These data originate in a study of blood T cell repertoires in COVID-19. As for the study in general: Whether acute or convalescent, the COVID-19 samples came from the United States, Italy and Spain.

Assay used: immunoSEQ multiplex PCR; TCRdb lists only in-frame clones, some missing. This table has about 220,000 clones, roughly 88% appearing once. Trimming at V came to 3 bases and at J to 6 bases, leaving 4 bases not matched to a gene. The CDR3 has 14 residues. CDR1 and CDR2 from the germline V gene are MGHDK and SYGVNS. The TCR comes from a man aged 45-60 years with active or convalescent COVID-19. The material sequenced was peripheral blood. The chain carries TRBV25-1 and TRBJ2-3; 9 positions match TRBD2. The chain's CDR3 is CASSDSGRADTQYF. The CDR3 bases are TGTGCCAGCAGTGATAGCGGGAGAGCGGATACGCAGTATTTT. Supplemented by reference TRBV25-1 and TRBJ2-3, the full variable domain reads EADIYQTPRYLVIGTGKKITLECSQTMGHDKMYWYQQDPGMELHLIHYSYGVNSTEKGDLSSESTVSRIRTEHFPLTLESARPSHTSQYLCASSDSGRADTQYFGPGTRLTVL.